The subject of this entry is one T cell receptor (beta chain). The data originate from a study of PD-1 blockade in classical Hodgkin lymphoma. This CDR3 is 13 amino acids long. Trimming removed 5 bases at V and 8 bases at J, with 15 bases between. Looked up from germline, CDR1 is SGHTA and CDR2 is FQGTGA. The protocol was immunoSEQ multiplex PCR, while the TCRdb copy is restricted to in-frame clones and leaves out a portion. The data hold about 98,000 clones, with about four fifths observed a single time. Relapses following autologous stem cell transplantation were seen in all patients, with brentuximab vedotin exposure varying.

The rearrangement joins TRBV7-3 to TRBJ1-2; weak D call: TRBD1 (5 bases). Sequencing was performed on peripheral blood mononuclear cells (PBMCs), taken before the second cycle of nivolumab. The clonotype was recovered from a human donor with classical Hodgkin lymphoma. The CDR3 region is CASSPTGGDGYTF. The CDR3 DNA follows: TGTGCCAGCAGCCCTACAGGAGGGGACGGCTACACCTTC.